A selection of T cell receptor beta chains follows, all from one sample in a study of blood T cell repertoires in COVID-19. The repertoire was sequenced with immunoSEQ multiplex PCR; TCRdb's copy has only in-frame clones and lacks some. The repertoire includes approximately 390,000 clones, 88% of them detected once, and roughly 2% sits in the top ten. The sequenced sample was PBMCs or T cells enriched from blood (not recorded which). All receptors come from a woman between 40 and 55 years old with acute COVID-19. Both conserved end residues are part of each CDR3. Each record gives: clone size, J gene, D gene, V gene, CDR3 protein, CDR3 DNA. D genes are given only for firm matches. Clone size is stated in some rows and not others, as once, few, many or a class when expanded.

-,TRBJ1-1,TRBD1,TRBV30,CAWRDARQGATGPQPEAFF,TGTGCCTGGAGAGACGCTCGACAGGGGGCAACCGGCCCTCAGCCTGAAGCTTTCTTT
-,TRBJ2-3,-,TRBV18,CASSPPDKLSTDTQYF,TGTGCCAGCTCACCACCGGACAAGTTGTCGACAGATACGCAGTATTTT
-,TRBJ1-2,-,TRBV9,CASSVQVGGAYGYTF,TGTGCCAGCAGCGTACAGGTGGGAGGGGCCTATGGCTACACCTTC
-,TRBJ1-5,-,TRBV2,CASSGQDSVYQPQHF,TGTGCCAGCAGTGGTCAGGACAGCGTGTATCAGCCCCAGCATTTT
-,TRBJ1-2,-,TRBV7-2,CASSASGRGLLGYTF,TGTGCCAGCAGCGCGTCGGGCAGGGGCCTTCTGGGCTACACCTTC
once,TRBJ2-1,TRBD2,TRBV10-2,CASSGVAGVYNEQFF,TGCGCCAGCAGTGGGGTAGCGGGGGTTTACAATGAGCAGTTCTTC
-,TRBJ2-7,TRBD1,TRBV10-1,CASICRSTGVLSYEQYF,TGCGCCAGCATTTGCAGATCGACAGGGGTACTCTCCTACGAGCAGTACTTC
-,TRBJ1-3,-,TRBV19,CASSMGISGNTIYF,TGTGCCAGTAGTATGGGCATTTCTGGAAACACCATATATTTT
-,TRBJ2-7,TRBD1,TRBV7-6,CASSYLSGQGAGEQYF,TGTGCCAGCAGCTATCTAAGTGGTCAGGGGGCTGGGGAGCAGTACTTC
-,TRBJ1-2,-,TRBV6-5,CASARQSNYGYTF,TGTGCCAGTGCCCGACAGTCTAACTATGGCTACACCTTC
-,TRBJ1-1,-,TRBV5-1,CASSQDRWNTEAFF,TGCGCCAGCAGCCAAGACAGGTGGAACACTGAAGCTTTCTTT
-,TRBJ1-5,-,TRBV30,CAWKRVLNQPQHF,TGTGCCTGGAAGAGGGTTCTCAATCAGCCCCAGCATTTT
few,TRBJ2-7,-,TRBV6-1,CASSEMPSTPYEQYF,TGTGCCAGCAGTGAAATGCCTTCCACTCCCTACGAGCAGTACTTC
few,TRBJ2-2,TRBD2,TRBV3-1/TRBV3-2,CASSHVAGAGELFF,TGTGCCAGCAGCCATGTAGCGGGGGCCGGGGAGCTGTTTTTT
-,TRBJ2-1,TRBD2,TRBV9,CASSTRTSGDVYNEQFF,TGTGCCAGCAGCACCAGGACTAGCGGGGACGTATACAATGAGCAGTTCTTC
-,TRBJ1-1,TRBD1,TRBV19,CASSQLPDDRGDTEAFF,TGTGCCAGTAGTCAATTGCCGGATGACAGGGGGGATACTGAAGCTTTCTTT
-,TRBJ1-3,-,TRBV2,CASRRTAGNTIYF,TGTGCCAGCAGGAGGACAGCTGGAAACACCATATATTTT
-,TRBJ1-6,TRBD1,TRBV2,CASRDSLSYNSPLHF,TGTGCCAGTAGGGACAGTCTCTCCTATAATTCACCCCTCCACTTT
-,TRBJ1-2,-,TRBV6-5,CASTQGLNYGYTF,TGTGCCAGCACCCAGGGGCTTAACTATGGCTACACCTTC
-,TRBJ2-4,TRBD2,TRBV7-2,CASSLASGGAKNIQYF,TGTGCCAGCAGCTTGGCTAGCGGGGGGGCCAAAAACATTCAGTACTTC
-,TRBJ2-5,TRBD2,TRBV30,CAWSVKHSGGRETQYF,TGTGCCTGGAGTGTAAAACATAGCGGGGGGAGGGAGACCCAGTACTTC
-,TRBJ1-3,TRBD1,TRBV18,CASSPPGQGFGNTIYF,TGTGCCAGCTCACCACCCGGACAGGGCTTCGGAAACACCATATATTTT
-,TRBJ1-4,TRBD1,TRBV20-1,CSASPPGGTANEKLFF,TGCAGTGCTAGTCCGCCAGGGGGCACGGCTAATGAAAAACTGTTTTTT
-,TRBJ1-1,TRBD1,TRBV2,CASRGYRGENTEAFF,TGTGCCAGCAGAGGCTACAGGGGGGAGAACACTGAAGCTTTCTTT
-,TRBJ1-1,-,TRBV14,CASSQRDFYYLNTEAFF,TGTGCCAGCAGCCAAAGGGACTTTTACTATTTGAACACTGAAGCTTTCTTT
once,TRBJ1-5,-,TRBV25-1,CASSDRNQPQHF,TGTGCCAGCAGTGATCGGAATCAGCCCCAGCATTTT
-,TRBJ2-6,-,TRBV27,CASSFGGANVLTF,TGTGCCAGCAGTTTCGGTGGGGCCAACGTCCTGACTTTC
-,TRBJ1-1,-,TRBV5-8,CASSPRQINTEAFF,TGTGCCAGCAGCCCCAGACAGATTAACACTGAAGCTTTCTTT
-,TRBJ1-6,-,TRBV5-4,CASSLDRSSYNSPLHF,TGTGCCAGCAGCTTGGACAGGAGCTCCTATAATTCACCCCTCCACTTT
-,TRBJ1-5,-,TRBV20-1,CSASRGTSDQPQHF,TGCAGTGCTAGTAGGGGGACGTCTGATCAGCCCCAGCATTTT
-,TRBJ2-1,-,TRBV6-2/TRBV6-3,CASSYPDFSSYNEQFF,TGTGCCAGCAGTTACCCCGATTTTAGCTCCTACAATGAGCAGTTCTTC
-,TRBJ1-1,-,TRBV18,CASSPGGSTEAFF,TGTGCCAGCTCACCAGGAGGGAGCACTGAAGCTTTCTTT
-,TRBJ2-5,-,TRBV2,CASRMGEQETQYF,TGTGCTTCCAGGATGGGAGAACAAGAGACCCAGTACTTC
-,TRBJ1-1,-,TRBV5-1,CASSLVAGQGTEAFF,TGCGCCAGCAGCTTGGTGGCAGGTCAGGGCACTGAAGCTTTCTTT
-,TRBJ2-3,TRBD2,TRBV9,CASSASGATDTQYF,TGTGCCAGCAGCGCTAGCGGGGCCACAGATACGCAGTATTTT
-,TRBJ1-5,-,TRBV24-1,CATSEAGYQPQHF,TGTGCCACCAGTGAGGCAGGGTATCAGCCCCAGCATTTT